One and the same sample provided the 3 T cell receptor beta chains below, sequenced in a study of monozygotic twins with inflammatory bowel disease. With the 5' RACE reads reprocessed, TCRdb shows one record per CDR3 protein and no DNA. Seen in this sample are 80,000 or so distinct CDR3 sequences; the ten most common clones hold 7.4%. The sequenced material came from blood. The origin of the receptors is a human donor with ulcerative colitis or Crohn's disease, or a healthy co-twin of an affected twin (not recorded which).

The CDR3 protein is CASTTVSGGRYNEQFF. V gene TRBV6-1 combines with J gene TRBJ2-1; TCRdb outputs TRBD2, but without DNA this stays unchecked. Germline V gene lookup returns CDR1 MNHNS and CDR2 SASEGT. The CDR3 extends over 16 amino acids.

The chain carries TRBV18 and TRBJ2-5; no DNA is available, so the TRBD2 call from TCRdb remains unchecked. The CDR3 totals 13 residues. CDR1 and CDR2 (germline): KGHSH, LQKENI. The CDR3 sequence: CASSPGLAETQYF. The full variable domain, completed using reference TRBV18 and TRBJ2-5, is NAGVMQNPRHLVRRRGQEARLRCSPMKGHSHVYWYRQLPEEGLKFMVYLQKENIIDESGMPKERFSAEFPKEGPSILRIQQVVRGDSAAYFCASSPGLAETQYFGPGTRLLVL.

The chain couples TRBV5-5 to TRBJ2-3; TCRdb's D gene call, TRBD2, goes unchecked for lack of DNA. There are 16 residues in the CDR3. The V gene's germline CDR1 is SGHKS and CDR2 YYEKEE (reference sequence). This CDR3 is CASSQGTSGLTDTQYF.